This TCR beta chain was sequenced for a study of blood T cell repertoires in COVID-19. CDR3 length: 14 amino acids. Trimming stripped 5 bases from V and 2 bases from J, with 13 bases between. Germline CDR1 reads SGHDT; CDR2 reads YYEEEE. In the original workflow: Estimation of nucleated cell counts was performed using reference gene primer amplification. TCRdb keeps only in-frame clones here, not all; method: immunoSEQ multiplex PCR. That table supplies the V and J calls and clone size; D and trimming were determined from the DNA. The repertoire consists of 70,000 or so clones, with about four fifths occurring once and the leading ten covering 8.5% to 10%.

The sample was peripheral blood. The rearrangement links TRBV5-6 to TRBJ1-1; D call uncertain. This receptor was taken from a woman over 75 with acute or convalescent COVID-19. CDR3 sequence: CASSLRGPNTEAFF. The CDR3 DNA sequence: TGTGCCAGCAGTTTGAGAGGCCCCAACACTGAAGCTTTCTTT.